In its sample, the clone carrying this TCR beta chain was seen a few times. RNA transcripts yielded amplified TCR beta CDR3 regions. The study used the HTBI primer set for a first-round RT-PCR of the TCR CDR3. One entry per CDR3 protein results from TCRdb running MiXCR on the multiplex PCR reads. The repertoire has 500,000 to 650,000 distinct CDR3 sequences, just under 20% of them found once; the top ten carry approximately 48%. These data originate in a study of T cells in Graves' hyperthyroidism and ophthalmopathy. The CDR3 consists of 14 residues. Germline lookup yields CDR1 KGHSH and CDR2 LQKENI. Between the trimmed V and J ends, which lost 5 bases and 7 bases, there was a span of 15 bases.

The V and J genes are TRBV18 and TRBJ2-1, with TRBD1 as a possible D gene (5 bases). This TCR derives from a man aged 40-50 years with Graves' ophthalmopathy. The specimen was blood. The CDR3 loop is CASSVTRVGNEQFF. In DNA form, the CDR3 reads TGTGCCAGCTCAGTAACCAGGGTCGGGAATGAGCAGTTCTTC.